Listed below are T cell receptor beta chains from one sample, sequenced in a study of blood T cell repertoires in COVID-19. Assay: immunoSEQ multiplex PCR; the TCRdb copy retains only in-frame clones and omits some. Of 150,000 or so clones in the sample, approximately 83% are singletons; the top ten hold roughly 8%. The specimen sequenced was peripheral blood. These receptors all stem from a woman in her sixties with COVID-19, enrolled during active disease. Each CDR3 is given with its conserved first and last residue. A D gene is named only where the DNA matches it firmly. Expanded clones are given a class, and other clones once, few, many or no size at all.

CASSYSRDRGHTQHF	TGTGCCAGCAGTTACTCGAGAGACAGGGGGCATACTCAGCATTTT	TRBD1	.	TRBV6-5	TRBJ1-5
CASSPTANTEAFF	TGTGCCAGCAGCCCAACAGCTAACACTGAAGCTTTCTTT	.	.	TRBV7-9	TRBJ1-1
CASSWLEAPEKLFF	TGTGCCAGTAGTTGGTTAGAGGCACCGGAAAAACTGTTTTTT	.	few	TRBV19	TRBJ1-4
CASSQDLISGGVSSTDTQYF	TGTGCCAGCAGCCAAGATCTGATTAGCGGGGGAGTGAGTAGCACAGATACGCAGTATTTT	TRBD2	.	TRBV3-1/TRBV3-2	TRBJ2-3
CASSLGSYSGGRETQYF	TGCGCCAGCAGCTTAGGCAGTTACAGCGGGGGAAGGGAGACCCAGTACTTC	TRBD2	.	TRBV5-1	TRBJ2-5
CSAKWSAGGDTQYF	TGCAGCGCAAAATGGTCGGCAGGGGGAGATACGCAGTATTTT	TRBD1	.	TRBV29-1	TRBJ2-3
CSVEQRQGGNTIYF	TGCAGCGTTGAACAGCGACAGGGGGGCAACACCATATATTTT	TRBD1	once	TRBV29-1	TRBJ1-3
CASSYLRDSEKLFF	TGTGCCAGCAGCTACTTGCGGGACAGTGAAAAACTGTTTTTT	TRBD1	.	TRBV3-1/TRBV3-2	TRBJ1-4
CASSVGWSQAVFYGYTF	TGTGCCAGCAGCGTAGGATGGTCACAGGCGGTCTTCTATGGCTACACCTTC	.	.	TRBV9	TRBJ1-2
CASSLDLLRNQPQHF	TGTGCCAGCAGCTTGGACTTACTTCGCAATCAGCCCCAGCATTTT	.	.	TRBV7-2	TRBJ1-5
CATELGSGGTDTQYF	TGTGCCACCGAGTTGGGTAGCGGGGGAACAGATACGCAGTATTTT	TRBD2	.	TRBV6-6	TRBJ2-3
CASSQEGRASGDTQYF	TGTGCCAGCAGCCAAGAGGGGAGGGCTAGCGGAGATACGCAGTATTTT	TRBD2	.	TRBV4-2	TRBJ2-3
CASSYGQGIGEQYF	TGTGCCAGCAGTTACGGCCAGGGGATAGGCGAGCAGTACTTC	.	.	TRBV6-5	TRBJ2-7
CASSPPGDNTDTQYF	TGTGCCAGCTCACCACCCGGCGACAACACAGATACGCAGTATTTT	.	.	TRBV18	TRBJ2-3
CATSDWDRDITF	TGTGCCACCAGTGATTGGGACAGGGATATAACCTTC	TRBD1	.	TRBV24-1	TRBJ1-2